This record concerns one TCR beta chain sequence. This clone's antigen is unknown. Within one base of it there is no much larger clone, and no base qualities were kept. TCRbeta CDR3 regions were amplified from genomic DNA using the immunoSEQ Assay, a bias-controlled multiplex PCR. Turning to the authors' computational methods: The number of nucleated cells in each sample was estimated by amplification of reference gene primers within the assay. Sequence reads were collapsed and filtered to measure the absolute abundance of every unique TCRbeta CDR3 rearrangement. For each sample, productive Simpson clonality was calculated as the square root of Simpson's diversity index over productive rearrangements. The clones in this table, taken by TCRdb from immuneACCESS, are in-frame only. Not every clone is retained; where verified, under half of the shortfall comes from an unresolved V gene, and the cause of the rest is unknown. The DNA was the basis for D and trimming; V, J and clone size are from that table. The sample yields about 140,000 clones; around 78% were counted once. Jointly, the top ten make up approximately 4.5% of the sample.

The collaborating institutions used their own protocols to collect whole blood in K2EDTA tubes. For TCRbeta analysis, collaborators shipped samples in one of three forms: frozen whole blood, isolated PBMCs, or DNA extracted from either of those sample types. This specimen belongs to a study of blood T cell repertoires in COVID-19 (dated by TCRdb to about 2020). Concerning the study at large: Collaborator samples came from the United States, Italy and Spain and covered acute and convalescent phases of COVID-19. Nearly every sample came with metadata listing a de-identified subject ID, COVID-19 status, age in years and sex. The prospective study material was composed of cDNA or gDNA derived from T cells, B-cell-depleted T cells, or PBMCs. Where available, HLA class I and class II types were obtained from metadata supplied by the sample provider rather than from assay-based typing. The repertoires were released in a freely available public database meant as a resource for research on the immune response to SARS-CoV-2. The samples were drawn from the first 160 participants of the ongoing ImmuneRACE study and from roughly 1,300 subjects provided by 6 global collaborators. Deeply sampled blood TCRbeta repertoires from subjects exposed to, actively infected with, or recovered from COVID-19 were included in the dataset.

What the authors observed across the whole study: How much clinical and demographic metadata was included differed by source and by participant, and the metadata was provided uncurated.

Input material: peripheral blood. The source is a woman at least 80 years old with active or convalescent COVID-19.

The CDR3 loop reads CASSLATSRVAQHF. The bases are TGTGCCAGCAGTCTAGCTACCTCACGAGTGGCCCAGCATTTT. The rearrangement combines TRBV28 with TRBJ1-5, with the D segment identity uncertain. The CDR3 covers 14 residues, taking in both the cysteine and the phenylalanine. Only CDR3 DNA is held: 42 bases, read in frame from base 1. Cut back by 5 bases and 11 bases, the V and J ends lie 19 bases apart. Via the germline V gene, CDR1 is MDHEN and CDR2 SYDVKM.